There are many counts of the clone carrying this TCR beta chain. The antigen is undetermined. The table came from immunoSEQ multiplex PCR; TCRdb's copy has only in-frame clones and leaves some out. This sample yields about 680,000 clones, of which more than 70% are seen a single time; approximately 1.5% belongs to the top ten. The entry originates in a study of Ad26.COV2.S vaccination and SARS-CoV-2 variants. Overall study: Intramuscularly, Ad26.COV2.S was given either once or twice, 56 days apart. Study-level findings and limits: Breadth measured for non-spike TCRs was similar across vaccine and placebo recipients.

The treatment here: roughly 18 received Ad26.COV2.S at low or high dose, single or two shots; about 5 received placebo; per-sample allocation not given. The samples were gathered on day 63 after the first injection of vaccine or placebo. The V gene lost 3 bases and the J gene lost 2 bases, with 8 bases spanning the gap. Germline V gene lookup returns CDR1 KGHDR and CDR2 SFDVKD. This CDR3 has 14 amino acids. The material was peripheral blood, obtained in a trial of Ad26.COV2.S vaccine versus placebo. The TCR originated in a person between 18 and 65 years old who received the Ad26.COV2.S COVID-19 vaccine or a placebo. The rearrangement joins TRBV24-1 to TRBJ2-3; D uncertain. The CDR3 loop reads CATSDQLPTDTQYF. The CDR3 nucleotides read TGTGCCACCAGTGATCAACTCCCCACAGATACGCAGTATTTT.